This T cell receptor (beta chain) appears in the sequencing data of a study of blood T cell repertoires in COVID-19. Study-level information: The study drew acute and convalescent COVID-19 samples from the United States, Italy and Spain. PBMCs, B-cell-depleted T cells, or T cells were the source of the cDNA or gDNA that made up the material.

Per the authors' pipeline: Nucleated cell number was recorded as an estimate derived from reference gene primer amplification. TCRdb's copy holds only in-frame clones and misses some; the assay was immunoSEQ multiplex PCR. That table supplies the V and J calls and clone size; D and trimming were determined from the DNA. The sample gives some 280,000 clones, 89% of which show up once; around an eighth is in the top ten. V was shortened by 4 bases and J by 9 bases, with 22 bases between the two germline ends. Germline V gene data show CDR1 as LGHDT and CDR2 as YNNKEL (reference sequence). The CDR3 is 16 residues long.

The rearrangement joins TRBV3-1 (or the pseudogene TRBV3-2) to TRBJ2-1; maybe TRBD1 (6 bases). The clonotype comes from a woman aged 60-70 years with acute or convalescent COVID-19. Sequenced input: peripheral blood. Here the CDR3 reads CASSRGQGNRRGEQFF. For the CDR3, the DNA is TGTGCCAGCAGCCGGGGGCAGGGGAATAGAAGAGGTGAGCAGTTCTTC.